Presented here are 27 T cell receptor beta chains from one specimen sequenced in a study of early T cells in non-severe SARS-CoV-2 infection. TCRdb re-derived calls from the 5' RACE reads in MiXCR, one entry per CDR3 protein. The sample yields 65,000 to 85,000 distinct CDR3 sequences, around 13% seen once. Sequencing was performed on whole blood. These receptors were obtained from an adult who was a healthcare worker with PCR-confirmed SARS-CoV-2 infection or an uninfected control (not recorded which).

The chain combines TRBV4-2 with TRBJ2-7; TRBD2 matches at 11 bases. Per germline, CDR1 LGHNA and CDR2 YNFKEQ. The V segment lost 5 bases and the J segment 6 bases; nucleotides outside the gene matches: 9. The CDR3 loop spans 15 amino acids. The CDR3 sequence is CASSGETGTSGEQYF. CDR3 DNA sequence: TGTGCCAGCAGCGGGGAAACCGGGACTAGCGGCGAGCAGTACTTC.

A few counts support this clonotype. The chain combines TRBV28 with TRBJ2-7; TRBD1 or TRBD2 may be the D gene (6 bases each). The V gene's germline CDR1 is MDHEN and CDR2 SYDVKM. The CDR3 runs 13 residues. V was shortened by 8 bases and J by 4 bases, with 15 bases between the two germline ends. CDR3 coding DNA: TGTGCCAGCGGGGGGCTCAGGGAATACGAGCAGTACTTC. The encoded protein is CASGGLREYEQYF.

Comment on this clonotype: A much more abundant neighbour one base away suggests this may be a read error. The V and J genes are TRBV7-9 and TRBJ1-3, with D tentatively TRBD1 (6 bases). Trimming removed 5 bases from V and 6 bases from J, with 17 bases in between. This CDR3 has 15 residues. The V gene's germline CDR1 is SEHNR and CDR2 FQNEAQ (reference sequence). CDR3 coding DNA: TGTGCCAGCAGCGTTCCGGGGGCCGCTGAAAACACCATATATTTT. It specifies CASSVPGAAENTIYF.

This clonotype was detected ten times or more. The rearrangement uses TRBV5-5 and TRBJ1-1, with D perhaps TRBD1 (5 bases). V was clipped by 4 bases and J by 4 bases, with 8 bases between them. CDR3 length: 12 amino acids. Germline V lookup: CDR1 SGHKS, CDR2 YYEKEE (reference sequence). The CDR3 protein is CASSVRGTEAFF. In DNA form, the CDR3 reads TGTGCCAGCAGCGTAAGGGGCACTGAAGCTTTCTTT.

The chain couples TRBV7-9 to TRBJ1-3, with a possible D match to TRBD1 (6 bases). Trimming took 8 bases from V and 4 from J, leaving 12 bases between them. The CDR3 loop spans 13 amino acids. Germline V gene sequence: CDR1 SEHNR, CDR2 FQNEAQ (reference sequence). The CDR3 DNA is TGTGCCAGCCGCCCGGGGGGCGGAAACACCATATATTTT. Translating it yields CASRPGGGNTIYF.

V usage is TRBV6-5 and J usage is TRBJ2-7; D is unclear. Germline V gene lookup returns CDR1 MNHEY and CDR2 SVGAGI. V lost 4 bases to trimming and J lost 3 bases, with 16 bases between them. This CDR3 spans 15 amino acids. CDR3 DNA: TGTGCCAGCAGTTTCGACCGGGTCCCTAACTACGAGCAGTACTTC. The encoded protein is CASSFDRVPNYEQYF.

This clonotype was seen once. The gene calls are TRBV25-1 and TRBJ1-2, with unresolved D. With 7 bases removed from V and 5 bases from J, the gap between germline ends came to 14 bases. From germline, CDR1 is MGHDK and CDR2 SYGVNS. The CDR3 totals 13 residues. The CDR3 DNA reads as TGTGCCAGCACTACCCTCGGAGGGTATGGCTACACCTTC. This encodes CASTTLGGYGYTF.

This clonotype occurred a few times. V and J are TRBV7-9 and TRBJ2-7; no clear D. Germline V lookup: CDR1 SEHNR, CDR2 FQNEAQ (reference sequence). This CDR3 spans 13 amino acids. V lost 6 bases and J 6 bases, leaving 15 bases between the germline ends. In nucleotides, the CDR3 is TGTGCCAGCAGACCCTGGTCCGGGTCCGAGCAGTACTTC. Translated, it gives CASRPWSGSEQYF.

This chain links TRBV3-1 with TRBJ2-5; 11 nucleotides line up with TRBD2. Per germline, CDR1 LGHDT and CDR2 YNNKEL (reference sequence). Trimming took 3 bases from V and 4 from J; bases not matched to a gene: 4. The CDR3 loop spans 15 amino acids. CDR3: CASSQTSGIGETQYF. For the CDR3, the DNA is TGTGCCAGCAGCCAGACTAGCGGGATTGGAGAGACCCAGTACTTC.

The chain carries TRBV27 and TRBJ2-7; possibly TRBD1 or TRBD2 for D (5 bases each). The germline CDR1 and CDR2 sequences are MNHEY and SMNVEV (reference sequence). This CDR3 is built from 15 residues. V was trimmed by 5 bases and J by 5 bases, leaving 19 bases between them. The chain's CDR3 is CASSPGTVKEDEQYF. The CDR3, as DNA: TGTGCCAGCAGTCCCGGGACGGTCAAAGAGGACGAGCAGTACTTC.

This clonotype was recorded many times. The chain carries TRBV3-1 and TRBJ2-3, with 7 bases identical to TRBD2. Germline V lookup: CDR1 LGHDT, CDR2 YNNKEL (reference sequence). This CDR3 region has 17 residues. With 0 bases clipped from V and 0 bases from J, the junction kept 6 bases outside the gene matches. Here the CDR3 reads CASSQEKREPSTDTQYF. The CDR3 coding sequence is TGTGCCAGCAGCCAAGAGAAGCGGGAACCTAGCACAGATACGCAGTATTTT.

This clonotype was counted only a few times. The V and J genes are TRBV28 and TRBJ2-3; D remains ambiguous. This CDR3 is 13 amino acids long. Trimming left V 7 bases short and J 6 bases short, with 14 bases between. Germline lookup yields CDR1 MDHEN and CDR2 SYDVKM. The CDR3 DNA reads as TGTGCCAGCACATCCGGGCTTGGGGATACGCAGTATTTT. Residues: CASTSGLGDTQYF.

This clonotype turned up a few times. This chain joins TRBV11-2 and TRBJ2-1; 14 bases agree with TRBD2. Trimming at V came to 0 bases and at J to 8 bases, leaving 12 bases not matched to a gene. The CDR3 has 19 amino acids. Germline CDR1 is SGHAT and CDR2 is FQNNGV. The DNA of the CDR3 is TGTGCCAGCAGCTTAGAAGCGGGAGAGGGACTAGCGGGAGTATATGAGCAGTTCTTC. This encodes CASSLEAGEGLAGVYEQFF.

J is TRBJ2-1 and V is TRBV2, with TRBD2 matching 7 bases. V lost 10 bases, J lost 8 bases, and 14 bases stayed unmatched. The CDR3 loop spans 14 amino acids. The germline V gene encodes CDR1 SNHLY and CDR2 FYNNEI. The CDR3 DNA follows: TGTGCCATCCTCGGGACTAAGGAGCCCGATGAGCAGTTCTTC. Its protein is CAILGTKEPDEQFF.

This clonotype was detected a few times. This sequence joins TRBV9 and TRBJ2-7; 14 bases map to TRBD2. With 5 bases clipped from V and 5 bases from J, the junction kept 6 bases outside the gene matches. The germline gives CDR1 SGDLS, CDR2 YYNGEE. This CDR3 is built from 15 residues. Written as DNA, the CDR3 is TGTGCCAGCAGTCCTTTGGGACTAGCGGGAGACGAGCAGTACTTC. Translated: CASSPLGLAGDEQYF.

This clonotype was picked up many times. V is TRBV29-1 and J is TRBJ2-7; possibly TRBD2 for D (7 bases). The CDR3 spans 13 residues. V was clipped by 7 bases and J by 5 bases, with 18 bases between them. CDR1 is SQVTM and CDR2 is ANQGSEA in the germline V gene. CDR3 DNA: TGCAGCGGTGAGGGGGAGGGCCACCACGAGCAGTACTTC. Protein product: CSGEGEGHHEQYF.

This clonotype was picked up many times. V and J are TRBV12-3 or TRBV12-4 and TRBJ2-1; a possible D gene is TRBD2 (6 bases). The CDR3 has 16 residues. Trimming took off 2 bases at V and 7 bases at J, with 18 bases between the two ends. CDR3 amino acids: CASSLPRDFLQNEQFF. For the CDR3, the DNA is TGTGCCAGCAGTTTACCCCGGGACTTCCTCCAAAATGAGCAGTTCTTC.

J is TRBJ1-2 and V is TRBV29-1, with 7 bases that match TRBD1. V shed 3 bases, J shed 2 bases, and the junction held 3 bases outside the gene matches. CDR3 length: 13 residues. CDR1 and CDR2 from the germline V gene are SQVTM and ANQGSEA. CDR3: CSVDTGDNYGYTF. In DNA form, the CDR3 reads TGCAGCGTTGATACAGGGGACAACTATGGCTACACCTTC.

This clonotype showed up just a few times. This chain connects TRBV12-5 to TRBJ2-2; a possible D gene is TRBD1 (6 bases). This CDR3 comprises 15 residues. The germline V gene has CDR1 LGHNT and CDR2 FRNRAP. The V end lost 7 bases, the J end lost 4 bases, and 16 bases lay between the germline ends. The CDR3 loop reads CASVRGLGGTGELFF. CDR3 in DNA: TGTGCTAGTGTCAGGGGTCTAGGTGGCACCGGGGAGCTGTTTTTT.

A few counts support this clonotype. V usage is TRBV7-9 and J usage is TRBJ1-2; TRBD1 is a possible D gene (5 bases). V was trimmed by 6 bases and J by 6 bases, leaving 17 bases between them. The CDR3 covers 14 residues. Germline CDR1 SEHNR, CDR2 FQNEAQ (reference sequence). This chain's CDR3 is CASSPQGLSHGYTF. The CDR3 nucleotides are TGTGCCAGCAGTCCCCAGGGTCTTTCCCATGGCTACACCTTC.

V gene TRBV27 combines with J gene TRBJ2-3; 7 nucleotides agree with TRBD1. V dropped 5 bases and J dropped 2; count of bases not matched to a gene: 10. The CDR3 extends over 16 amino acids. In germline, CDR1 is MNHEY, CDR2 SMNVEV (reference sequence). The CDR3: CASSPIDRVLTDTQYF. CDR3 DNA sequence: TGTGCCAGCAGTCCCATAGACAGGGTTCTCACAGATACGCAGTATTTT.

The table lists this clonotype with a few counts. J is TRBJ1-1 and V is TRBV13; 10 nucleotides line up with TRBD1. This CDR3 has 15 amino acids. Germline CDR1 reads PRHDT; CDR2 reads FYEKMQ (reference sequence). J lost 1 base, V lost 5 bases, and 4 bases had no gene match. Here the CDR3 DNA reads TGTGCCAGCAGCCTGGGACAGGGGCCGAACACTGAAGCTTTCTTT. It yields the protein CASSLGQGPNTEAFF.

In its sample, this clonotype was seen many times. J is TRBJ1-6 and V is TRBV30, with a tentative D call TRBD1 (5 bases). The V gene's germline CDR1 is GTSNPN and CDR2 SVGIG (reference sequence). There are 13 residues in the CDR3. The V gene lost 1 base and the J gene lost 8 bases, with 9 bases spanning the gap. The CDR3 region has the DNA TGTGCCTGGAGTGGGGGGATTGATTCACCCCTCCACTTT. It encodes CAWSGGIDSPLHF.

The table lists this clonotype with a few counts. This chain uses TRBV7-8 with TRBJ2-1; D is undetermined. Trimming removed 5 bases at V and 6 bases at J, with 5 bases between. CDR3 size: 11 residues. Germline-derived CDR1 and CDR2 are SGHVS and FQNEAQ. In nucleotides, the CDR3 is TGTGCCAGCAGCCGTCTCAATGAGCAGTTCTTC. This sequence encodes CASSRLNEQFF.

This clonotype was counted between two and nine times. This chain links TRBV12-3 or TRBV12-4 with TRBJ2-2; 8 positions match TRBD1. This CDR3 has 15 amino acids. Trimming took 6 bases from V and 4 from J; bases not matched to a gene: 7. This CDR3 is CASRSLGQGTGELFF. The CDR3 DNA reads as TGTGCCAGCAGGTCTCTTGGACAGGGCACCGGGGAGCTGTTTTTT.

This clonotype was seen only a few times. A single base separates this from a much larger clone, so it may be a read error. Written as DNA, the CDR3 is TGCAGTGCTAGAGGGGCAGGGGACACTGAAGCTTTCTTT. Its translation: CSARGAGDTEAFF. The chain carries TRBV20-1 and TRBJ1-1; weak D call: TRBD1 (6 bases). Germline V lookup: CDR1 DFQATT, CDR2 SNEGSKA (reference sequence). Trimming left V 1 base short and J 3 bases short, with 9 bases between. CDR3 length: 13 residues.

This clonotype occurred many times. In nucleotides, the CDR3 is TGTGCCAGCAGAGGGAGAGATCAGCCCCAGCATTTT. Protein sequence: CASRGRDQPQHF. The genes are TRBV2 and TRBJ1-5; D unresolved. This CDR3 is built from 12 residues. The germline V gene encodes CDR1 SNHLY and CDR2 FYNNEI. V was shortened by 6 bases and J by 5 bases, with 8 bases between the two germline ends.